This TCR beta chain comes out of a study of response to subunit inactivated influenza vaccine. MiXCR, run by TCRdb on the RT-PCR reads, gives a single entry per CDR3 protein. The sample shows just over 300,000 distinct CDR3 sequences, around a fifth of them seen only once. Many counts were recorded for this clonotype. V lost 3 bases to trimming and J lost 5 bases; unmatched junction nucleotides: 6. The CDR3 is 14 residues long. Germline V CDR1 and CDR2: PRHDT, FYEKMQ (reference sequence). The receptor's source is a man aged 45-69 years who received an inactivated influenza vaccine. This chain joins TRBV13 and TRBJ2-5, with 7 bases aligning to TRBD2. The sequenced sample was PBMCs from blood, obtained less than 22 months after vaccination. DNA for the CDR3: TGTGCCAGCAGCTTTCGCGGGGAGGGGGAGACCCAGTACTTC. This gives the protein CASSFRGEGETQYF.